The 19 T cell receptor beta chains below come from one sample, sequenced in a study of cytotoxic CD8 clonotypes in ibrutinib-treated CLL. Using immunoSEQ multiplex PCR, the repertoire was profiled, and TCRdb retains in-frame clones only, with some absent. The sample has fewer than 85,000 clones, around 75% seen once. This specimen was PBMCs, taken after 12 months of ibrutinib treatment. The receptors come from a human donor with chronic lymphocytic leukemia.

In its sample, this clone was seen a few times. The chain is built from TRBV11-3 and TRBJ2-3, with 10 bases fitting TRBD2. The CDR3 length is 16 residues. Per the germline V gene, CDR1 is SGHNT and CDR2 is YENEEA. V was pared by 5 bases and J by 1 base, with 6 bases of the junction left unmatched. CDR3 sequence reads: CASSTHLAGGTDTQYF. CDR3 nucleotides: TGTGCCAGCAGCACCCACCTAGCGGGAGGCACAGATACGCAGTATTTT.

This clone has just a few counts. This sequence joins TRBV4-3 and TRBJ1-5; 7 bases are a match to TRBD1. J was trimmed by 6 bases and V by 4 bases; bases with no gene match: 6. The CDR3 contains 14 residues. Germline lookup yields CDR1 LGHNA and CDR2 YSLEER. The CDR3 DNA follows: TGCGCCAGCAGCCCTAGACAGGGTGTTCAGCCCCAGCATTTT. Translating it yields CASSPRQGVQPQHF.

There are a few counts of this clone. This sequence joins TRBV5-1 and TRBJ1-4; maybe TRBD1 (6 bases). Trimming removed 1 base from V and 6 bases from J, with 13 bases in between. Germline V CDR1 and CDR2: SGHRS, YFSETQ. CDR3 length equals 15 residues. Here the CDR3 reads CASSLKPGVDEKLFF. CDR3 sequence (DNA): TGCGCCAGCAGCTTGAAGCCAGGGGTGGATGAAAAACTGTTTTTT.

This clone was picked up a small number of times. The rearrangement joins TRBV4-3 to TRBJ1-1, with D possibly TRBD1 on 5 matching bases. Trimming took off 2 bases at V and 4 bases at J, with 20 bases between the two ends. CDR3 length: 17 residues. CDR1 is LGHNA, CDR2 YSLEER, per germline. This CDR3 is CASSQRSNGASGTEAFF. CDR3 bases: TGCGCCAGCAGCCAAAGATCGAACGGGGCCTCTGGCACTGAAGCTTTCTTT.

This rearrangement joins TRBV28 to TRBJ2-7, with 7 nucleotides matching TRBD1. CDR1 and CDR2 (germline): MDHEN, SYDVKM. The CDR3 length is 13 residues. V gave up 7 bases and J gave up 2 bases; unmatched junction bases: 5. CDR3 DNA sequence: TGTGCCAGCACCCGGGACAGCCCCTACGAGCAGTACTTC. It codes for CASTRDSPYEQYF. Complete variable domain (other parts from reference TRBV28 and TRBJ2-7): DVKVTQSSRYLVKRTGEKVFLECVQDMDHENMFWYRQDPGLGLRLIYFSYDVKMKEKGDIPEGYSVSREKKERFSLILESASTNQTSMYLCASTRDSPYEQYFGPGTRLTVT.

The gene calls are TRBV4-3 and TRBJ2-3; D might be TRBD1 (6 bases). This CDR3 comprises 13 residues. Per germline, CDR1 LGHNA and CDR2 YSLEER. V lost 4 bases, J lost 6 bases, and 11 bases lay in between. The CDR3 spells CASSLRQDDTQYF. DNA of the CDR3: TGCGCCAGCAGCCTCCGACAGGACGATACGCAGTATTTT.

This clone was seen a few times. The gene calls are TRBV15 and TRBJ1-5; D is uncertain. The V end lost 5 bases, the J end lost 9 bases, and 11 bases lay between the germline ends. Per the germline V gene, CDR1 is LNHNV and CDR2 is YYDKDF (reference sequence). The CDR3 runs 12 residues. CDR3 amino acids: CATSGERRPQHF. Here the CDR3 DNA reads TGTGCCACCAGCGGGGAACGAAGGCCCCAGCATTTT.

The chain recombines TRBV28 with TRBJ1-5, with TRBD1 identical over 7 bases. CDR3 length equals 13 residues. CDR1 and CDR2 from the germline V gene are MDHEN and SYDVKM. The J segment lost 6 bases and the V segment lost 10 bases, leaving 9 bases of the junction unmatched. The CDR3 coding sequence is TGTGCCACCCGACAGGGACTCGGTCAGCCCCAGCATTTT. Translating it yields CATRQGLGQPQHF.

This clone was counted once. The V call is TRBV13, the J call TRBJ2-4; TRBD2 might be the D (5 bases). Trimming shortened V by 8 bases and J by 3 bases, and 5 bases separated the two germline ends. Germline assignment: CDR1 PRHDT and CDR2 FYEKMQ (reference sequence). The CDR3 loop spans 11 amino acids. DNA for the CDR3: TGTGCCAGCCGGGGCAAAAACATTCAGTACTTC. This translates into CASRGKNIQYF. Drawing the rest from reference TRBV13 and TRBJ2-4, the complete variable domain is AAGVIQSPRHLIKEKRETATLKCYPIPRHDTVYWYQQGPGQDPQFLISFYEKMQSDKGSIPDRFSAQQFSDYHSELNMSSLELGDSALYFCASRGKNIQYFGAGTRLSVL.

The CDR3 region has the DNA TGTGCCAGCAGCCTAGGCCCCCTTCAAGAGACCCAGTACTTC. It translates to CASSLGPLQETQYF. This rearrangement joins TRBV7-8 to TRBJ2-5; D call uncertain. Germline V gene data show CDR1 as SGHVS and CDR2 as FQNEAQ. This CDR3 has 14 residues. V lost 5 bases and J 2 bases, leaving 12 bases between the germline ends.

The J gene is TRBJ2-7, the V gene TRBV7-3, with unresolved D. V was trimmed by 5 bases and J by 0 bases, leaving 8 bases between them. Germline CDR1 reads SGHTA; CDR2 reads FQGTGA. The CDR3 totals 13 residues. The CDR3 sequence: CASSQGPSYEQYF. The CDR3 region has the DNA TGTGCCAGCAGCCAAGGGCCCTCCTACGAGCAGTACTTC.

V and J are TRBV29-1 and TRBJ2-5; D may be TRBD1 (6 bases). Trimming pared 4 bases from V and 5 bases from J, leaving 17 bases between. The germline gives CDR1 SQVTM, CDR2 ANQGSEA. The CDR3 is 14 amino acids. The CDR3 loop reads CSVGDTRSGETQYF. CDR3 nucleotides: TGCAGCGTTGGGGACACAAGGTCGGGTGAGACCCAGTACTTC.

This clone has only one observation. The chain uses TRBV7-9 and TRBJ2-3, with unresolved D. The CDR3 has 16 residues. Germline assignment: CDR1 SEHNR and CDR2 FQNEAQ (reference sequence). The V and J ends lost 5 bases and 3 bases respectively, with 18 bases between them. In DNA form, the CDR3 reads TGTGCCAGCAGCCCCCCGGGCAGCAGGTCTACAGATACGCAGTATTTT. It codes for CASSPPGSRSTDTQYF.

CDR3 region: CASSLGLAGAPDTQYF. As DNA, the CDR3 is TGTGCCAGCAGCTTGGGCCTAGCGGGAGCCCCAGATACGCAGTATTTT. The J gene is TRBJ2-3, the V gene TRBV7-7, with 10 bases that match TRBD2. The CDR3 has 16 amino acids. J was trimmed by 4 bases and V by 3 bases; bases with no gene match: 7. Germline V gene sequence: CDR1 SSHAT, CDR2 FNYEAQ (reference sequence).

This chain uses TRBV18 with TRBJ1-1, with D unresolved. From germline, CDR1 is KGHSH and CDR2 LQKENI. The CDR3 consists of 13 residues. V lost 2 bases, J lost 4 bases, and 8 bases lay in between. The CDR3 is CASSPGNPTEAFF. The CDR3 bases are TGTGCCAGCTCACCAGGGAATCCCACTGAAGCTTTCTTT.

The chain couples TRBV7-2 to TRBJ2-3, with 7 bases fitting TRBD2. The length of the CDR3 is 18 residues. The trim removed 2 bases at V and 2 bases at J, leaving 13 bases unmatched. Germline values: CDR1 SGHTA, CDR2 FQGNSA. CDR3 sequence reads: CASSLRRSAGVDTDTQYF. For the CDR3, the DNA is TGTGCCAGCAGCTTACGGCGCTCGGCGGGAGTTGACACAGATACGCAGTATTTT.

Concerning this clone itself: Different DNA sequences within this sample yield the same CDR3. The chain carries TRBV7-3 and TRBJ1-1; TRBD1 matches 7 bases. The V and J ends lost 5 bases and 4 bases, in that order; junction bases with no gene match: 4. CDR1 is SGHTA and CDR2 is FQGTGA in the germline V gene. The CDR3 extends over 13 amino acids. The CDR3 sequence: CASSPQGGTEAFF. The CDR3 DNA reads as TGTGCCAGCAGCCCGCAGGGGGGCACTGAAGCTTTCTTT.

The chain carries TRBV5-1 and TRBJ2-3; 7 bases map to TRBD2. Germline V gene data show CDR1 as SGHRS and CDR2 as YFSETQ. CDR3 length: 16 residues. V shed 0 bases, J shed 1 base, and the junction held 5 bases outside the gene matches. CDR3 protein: CASSLGVAGGTDTQYF. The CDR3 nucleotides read TGCGCCAGCAGCTTGGGGGTAGCGGGTGGCACAGATACGCAGTATTTT.

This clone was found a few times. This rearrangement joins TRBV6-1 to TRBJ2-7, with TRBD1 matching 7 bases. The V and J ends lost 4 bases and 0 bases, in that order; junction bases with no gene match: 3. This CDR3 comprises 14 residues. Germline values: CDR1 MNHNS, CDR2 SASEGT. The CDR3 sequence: CASSVQGSSYEQYF. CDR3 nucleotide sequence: TGTGCCAGCAGTGTACAGGGGAGCTCCTACGAGCAGTACTTC.